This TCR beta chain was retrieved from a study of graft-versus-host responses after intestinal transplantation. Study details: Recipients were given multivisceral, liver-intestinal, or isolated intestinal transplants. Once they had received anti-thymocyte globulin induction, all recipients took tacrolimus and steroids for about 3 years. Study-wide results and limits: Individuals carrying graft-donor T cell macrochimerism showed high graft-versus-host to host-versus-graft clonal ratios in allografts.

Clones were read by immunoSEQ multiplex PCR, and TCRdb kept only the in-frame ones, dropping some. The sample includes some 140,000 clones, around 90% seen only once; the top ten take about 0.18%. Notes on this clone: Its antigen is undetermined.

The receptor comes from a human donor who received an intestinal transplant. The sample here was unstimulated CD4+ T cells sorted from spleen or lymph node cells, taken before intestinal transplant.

In DNA form, the CDR3 reads TGCAGTGCTAGTAAACTGAATGAGCAGTTCTTC. It is translated as CSASKLNEQFF. The chain employs TRBV20-1 and TRBJ2-1; D gene uncertain. CDR1 is DFQATT, CDR2 SNEGSKA, per germline (reference sequence). CDR3 length: 11 amino acids. V was shortened by 3 bases and J by 7 bases, with 7 bases between the two germline ends.